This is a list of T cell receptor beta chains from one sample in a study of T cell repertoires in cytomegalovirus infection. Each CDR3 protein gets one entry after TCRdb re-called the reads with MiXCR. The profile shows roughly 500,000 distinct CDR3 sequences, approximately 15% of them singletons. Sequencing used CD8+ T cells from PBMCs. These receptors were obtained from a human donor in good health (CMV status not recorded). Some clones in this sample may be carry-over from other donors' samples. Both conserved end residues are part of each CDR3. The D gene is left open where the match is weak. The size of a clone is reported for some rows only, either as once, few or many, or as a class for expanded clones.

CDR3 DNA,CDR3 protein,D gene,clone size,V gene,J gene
TGTGCCAGCAGCCCCCACGGAGGGGACAAGACCTACGAGCAGTACTTC,CASSPHGGDKTYEQYF,-,few,TRBV7-9,TRBJ2-7
TGTGCCAGCAGCTCTCGACCCCCGGGACAGGGGTCAAACAATGAGCAGTTCTTC,CASSSRPPGQGSNNEQFF,TRBD1,many,TRBV7-9,TRBJ2-1
TGTGCCAGCTCGCTGACCGGGACCTCGTCCCCTCCCGGCTTC,CASSLTGTSSPPGF,-,-,TRBV28,TRBJ2-5
TGCAGCGTAGTAGCGGGAGGGCCTAGCAATGAGCAGTTCTTC,CSVVAGGPSNEQFF,TRBD2,few,TRBV29-1,TRBJ2-1
TGTGCCAGTATTGGACTAGCGGGAGGCAATGAGCAGTTCTTC,CASIGLAGGNEQFF,TRBD2,-,TRBV19,TRBJ2-1
TGTGCTAGTGGTTTGGTAGTGCGGGTGGGGACAAAGCTCCAAAAACTGTTTTTT,CASGLVVRVGTKLQKLFF,-,many,TRBV12-5,TRBJ1-4
TGTGCCAGTAGTACCCGGGAGGGCGACACAGATACGCAGTATTTT,CASSTREGDTDTQYF,TRBD2,-,TRBV19,TRBJ2-3
TGCAGTGCTAGAGTGAGGACAGGGGATGTCGAGCAGTACTTC,CSARVRTGDVEQYF,TRBD1,-,TRBV20-1,TRBJ2-7
TGTGCCAGCAGCAAGACGTTGGGACAGGGAGTCCATGGCTACACCTTC,CASSKTLGQGVHGYTF,TRBD1,-,TRBV7-3,TRBJ1-2
TGCGCCAGCAGCTTGGTCCAGGCAGACCCCTATGGCTACACCTTC,CASSLVQADPYGYTF,-,-,TRBV5-1,TRBJ1-2
TGTGCCAGCTCAGCCACAGGGTTTGAGAGCAATCAGCCCCAGCATTTT,CASSATGFESNQPQHF,-,few,TRBV18,TRBJ1-5
TGTGCCAGCAGTTTACAAGGGACACCGAACACTGAAGCTTTCTTT,CASSLQGTPNTEAFF,-,many,TRBV27,TRBJ1-1
TGTGCCAGCAGCTTAGCGGACAGTCAAGATACGCAGTATTTT,CASSLADSQDTQYF,-,many,TRBV7-9,TRBJ2-3
TGTGCCAGCAGTTACTCGATCCTGGAGGATACGCAGTATTTT,CASSYSILEDTQYF,-,few,TRBV6-6,TRBJ2-3
TGTGCCAGCAGCCCATGGGGGGCGAACAATGAGCAGTTCTTC,CASSPWGANNEQFF,-,-,TRBV7-9,TRBJ2-1
TGTGCCAGCAGTTACTCCTGGGGGGACATAGGACAGCCCCAGCATTTT,CASSYSWGDIGQPQHF,-,few,TRBV6-6,TRBJ1-5
TGCAGTGCGCCCGGGACAGGGGAGTACAAGGACACTGAAGCTTTCTTT,CSAPGTGEYKDTEAFF,TRBD1,-,TRBV20-1,TRBJ1-1
TGTGCCAGCTTGGCTCCCCCTTATGAAGCTTTCTTT,CASLAPPYEAFF,-,-,TRBV2,TRBJ1-1
TGTGCCAGCAGCCCAGGACTAGCGGGAGCAGAGACCCAGTACTTC,CASSPGLAGAETQYF,TRBD2,many,TRBV27,TRBJ2-5
TGTGCCAGCAGCCCGAAAGGTATCGCCAACACTGAAGCTTTCTTT,CASSPKGIANTEAFF,-,-,TRBV7-9,TRBJ1-1
TGTGCCAGCAGTTCCCTAGAAGGGAAACATAACAATGAGCAGTTCTTC,CASSSLEGKHNNEQFF,-,few,TRBV27,TRBJ2-1
TGTGCCAGTAGTACACTAGCGGGAGCGGACGAGCAGTACTTC,CASSTLAGADEQYF,TRBD2,few,TRBV19,TRBJ2-7
TGTGCCAGCAGTTTAAGGCCCCCCCAACCGGGAAACACCATATATTTT,CASSLRPPQPGNTIYF,-,few,TRBV27,TRBJ1-3
TGCGCCAGCGGGCCTAGCGGGAGTGAGGAGACCCAGTACTTC,CASGPSGSEETQYF,TRBD2,-,TRBV5-1,TRBJ2-5
TGCGCCAGCAGTCACACCGACAGCGGGGGCCCACACTACGAGCAGTACTTC,CASSHTDSGGPHYEQYF,TRBD2,-,TRBV23-1,TRBJ2-7
TGTGCCAGCAGCTCTCCCTTGACCTTCTATAATTTACCCCTCCACTTT,CASSSPLTFYNLPLHF,-,-,TRBV28,TRBJ1-6
TGTGCCAGCAGCCCATTCCAACTAGCCAAAAACATTCAGTACTTC,CASSPFQLAKNIQYF,-,-,TRBV9,TRBJ2-4
TGTGCCAGCAGCCGGAGAGGGGACGCCTACGAGCAGTACTTC,CASSRRGDAYEQYF,-,-,TRBV6-5,TRBJ2-7
TGTGCCAGCAGTTCCTCCGGGACAGGACCCTACGAGCAGTACTTC,CASSSSGTGPYEQYF,TRBD1,few,TRBV12-3/TRBV12-4,TRBJ2-7
TGTGCCAGCCTACCCCACGGGAAGGCTTTCTTT,CASLPHGKAFF,-,many,TRBV7-9,TRBJ1-1
TGTGCCAGCAGTGAGATAAGCAATGAGCAGTTCTTC,CASSEISNEQFF,-,few,TRBV6-4,TRBJ2-1
TGTGCCAGCAGCCAAGAGTGGGGCGGGGCCTACGAGCAGTACTTC,CASSQEWGGAYEQYF,-,few,TRBV3-1,TRBJ2-7
TGCGCCAGCAGAATCGGGACAGGGGGCGGCTATGGCTACACCTTC,CASRIGTGGGYGYTF,TRBD1,few,TRBV5-1,TRBJ1-2
TGTGCCAGCAGCGCGCAGGGGGGAACCTACGAGCAGTACTTC,CASSAQGGTYEQYF,-,-,TRBV9,TRBJ2-7
TGTGCCAGCAGTCCGGGACTAGCGGGAGTGGGGGACACCGGGGAGCTGTTTTTT,CASSPGLAGVGDTGELFF,TRBD2,many,TRBV7-9,TRBJ2-2
TGCGCCAGCAGCCAAGCCTCCACCCACTGGGAGCAGTTCTTC,CASSQASTHWEQFF,-,many,TRBV4-1,TRBJ2-1
TGTGCCAGCTGGACAGGGACCAACTATGGCTACACCTTC,CASWTGTNYGYTF,TRBD1,-,TRBV19,TRBJ1-2
TGCAGCGTTGTAAGACTCCAAAGTCCCCAAGAGACCCAGTACTTC,CSVVRLQSPQETQYF,-,many,TRBV29-1,TRBJ2-5
TGTGCCAGCAGCCCCGGGGGCCGGATTACAGATACGCAGTATTTT,CASSPGGRITDTQYF,-,many,TRBV7-3,TRBJ2-3
TGTGCCAGCAAGCCGGGACAGGCATTACTCTCTGGAAACACCATATATTTT,CASKPGQALLSGNTIYF,TRBD1,many,TRBV28,TRBJ1-3
TGCGCCAGCAGCCAAGGGACAGGGAGGGGTTCTAATGAAAAACTGTTTTTT,CASSQGTGRGSNEKLFF,TRBD1,-,TRBV4-3,TRBJ1-4
TGTGCCAGCCCAGTGAATTTGGGGGGGGGAGGCTATGGCTACACCTTC,CASPVNLGGGGYGYTF,-,few,TRBV2,TRBJ1-2
TGTGCCAGCAGCTACCTCAAGGCGGAGTCTTATGGCTACACCTTC,CASSYLKAESYGYTF,-,many,TRBV5-4,TRBJ1-2
TGTGCCAGCAGTTTTTTTCGAGGCACAGATACGCAGTATTTT,CASSFFRGTDTQYF,-,few,TRBV28,TRBJ2-3